The rows below give T cell receptor beta chains drawn from one sample of a study of blood T cell repertoires in COVID-19. Profiled with immunoSEQ multiplex PCR; TCRdb holds only in-frame clones, not every one. The table shows 250,000 to 350,000 clones, with 80% to 95% occurring only once. The specimen was PBMCs or T cells enriched from blood (not recorded which). The receptor source for this set is a woman in her 30s who had recovered from COVID-19. CDR3s include the opening cysteine and the closing phenylalanine or tryptophan. Fields, in order: J gene, V gene, clone size, D gene, CDR3 protein, CDR3 DNA. A D gene is named only where the DNA matches it firmly. A clone size is listed for some rows: how often the clone was seen (once, few, many), or a class if it is expanded.

TRBJ1-1 | TRBV28 | - | - | CASSLVPRNTEAFF | TGTGCCAGCAGTTTGGTCCCGCGGAACACTGAAGCTTTCTTT
TRBJ1-1 | TRBV18 | - | TRBD1 | CASSPRTGGSEAFF | TGTGCCAGCTCACCCCGGACAGGGGGCTCCGAAGCTTTCTTT
TRBJ2-3 | TRBV4-1 | - | - | CASSPRQNTDTQYF | TGCGCCAGCAGCCCACGACAGAACACAGATACGCAGTATTTT
TRBJ2-1 | TRBV7-9 | - | TRBD2 | CASSSLTSGSYNEQFF | TGTGCCAGCAGCTCACTGACTAGCGGGAGCTACAATGAGCAGTTCTTC
TRBJ1-2 | TRBV7-3 | - | TRBD1 | CASSPRQGHGYTF | TGTGCCAGCAGCCCTCGACAGGGCCATGGCTACACCTTC
TRBJ2-1 | TRBV10-3 | - | - | CAISELAGLYNEQFF | TGTGCCATCAGTGAACTCGCAGGACTTTACAATGAGCAGTTCTTC
TRBJ2-1 | TRBV7-3 | - | TRBD2 | CASSIATSGSGNEQFF | TGTGCCAGCAGCATCGCGACTAGCGGGAGCGGGAATGAGCAGTTCTTC
TRBJ2-7 | TRBV9 | once | TRBD2 | CASSGGTSGSYEQYF | TGTGCCAGCAGTGGAGGGACTAGCGGGAGTTACGAGCAGTACTTC
TRBJ2-2 | TRBV28 | - | TRBD1 | CASGPGQGTGELFF | TGTGCCAGCGGTCCGGGACAGGGAACCGGGGAGCTGTTTTTT
TRBJ1-6 | TRBV5-1 | - | - | CASSLEQGGYNSPLHF | TGCGCCAGCAGCTTGGAACAGGGCGGCTATAATTCACCCCTCCACTTT
TRBJ1-2 | TRBV6-5 | few | - | CASSQTPSYGYTF | TGTGCCAGCAGCCAAACTCCCTCCTATGGCTACACCTTC
TRBJ2-7 | TRBV5-6 | - | - | CASSPGRVYEQYF | TGTGCCAGCAGTCCCGGGAGAGTATACGAGCAGTACTTC
TRBJ1-5 | TRBV7-8 | once | - | CASSRTGIQPQHF | TGTGCCAGCAGCCGTACAGGGATCCAGCCCCAGCATTTT
TRBJ2-3 | TRBV20-1 | - | TRBD2 | CSASILGSGASDTQYF | TGCAGTGCTAGTATTTTGGGTAGCGGGGCGTCAGATACGCAGTATTTT
TRBJ1-4 | TRBV7-9 | - | - | CASSLAQGTFNEKLFF | TGTGCCAGCAGCTTAGCGCAGGGGACCTTTAATGAAAAACTGTTTTTT
TRBJ2-7 | TRBV18 | - | - | CASSQAGNYEQYF | TGTGCCAGCTCACAGGCAGGAAACTACGAGCAGTACTTC
TRBJ2-5 | TRBV6-1 | - | TRBD2 | CASSGGFTSGSAETQYF | TGTGCCAGCAGTGGGGGTTTTACTAGCGGGAGTGCAGAGACCCAGTACTTC
TRBJ1-3 | TRBV19 | - | TRBD1 | CASIPDRDGNTIYF | TGTGCCAGTATCCCCGACAGGGATGGAAACACCATATATTTT
TRBJ2-5 | TRBV7-9 | - | TRBD1 | CASSPGQGPIETQYF | TGTGCCAGCAGCCCTGGACAGGGGCCAATCGAGACCCAGTACTTC
TRBJ2-7 | TRBV27 | - | TRBD1 | CASSWNWDSSYEQYF | TGTGCCAGCAGTTGGAATTGGGACAGCTCCTACGAGCAGTACTTC
TRBJ2-1 | TRBV7-3 | few | - | CASSPNSVGEQFF | TGTGCCAGCAGCCCGAATAGTGTCGGTGAGCAGTTCTTC
TRBJ2-2 | TRBV5-4 | - | TRBD2 | CASSLGASGRTSGELFF | TGTGCCAGCAGCCTGGGGGCTAGCGGGAGAACATCCGGGGAGCTGTTTTTT
TRBJ2-5 | TRBV13 | - | TRBD2 | CASSLAGLPRETQYF | TGTGCCAGCAGCTTAGCGGGACTACCCCGGGAGACCCAGTACTTC
TRBJ1-4 | TRBV15 | - | - | CATSRRQDPTNEKLFF | TGTGCCACCAGCAGGAGACAGGACCCAACTAATGAAAAACTGTTTTTT
TRBJ1-4 | TRBV25-1 | - | - | CASSEYTPGIGEKLFF | TGTGCCAGCAGTGAATATACCCCCGGGATCGGTGAAAAACTGTTTTTT
TRBJ2-1 | TRBV24-1 | - | TRBD2 | CATGALAGGLHGEQFF | TGTGCCACTGGGGCACTAGCGGGAGGGTTACATGGTGAGCAGTTCTTC
TRBJ2-1 | TRBV2 | - | - | CASTKDRNNEQFF | TGTGCCAGCACCAAAGACAGGAACAATGAGCAGTTCTTC
TRBJ2-2 | TRBV11-1 | once | TRBD1 | CASRDRGNTGELFF | TGTGCCAGCCGGGACAGGGGGAACACCGGGGAGCTGTTTTTT
TRBJ2-6 | TRBV7-9 | - | - | CASSLTVSGANVLTF | TGTGCCAGCAGCCTCACAGTCTCTGGGGCCAACGTCCTGACTTTC
TRBJ1-5 | TRBV18 | - | - | CASSPNRHQPQHF | TGTGCCAGCTCACCAAACAGGCACCAGCCCCAGCATTTT
TRBJ1-3 | TRBV7-8 | - | - | CASSFRRGGNTIYF | TGTGCCAGCAGCTTCCGTCGGGGTGGAAACACCATATATTTT
TRBJ1-1 | TRBV5-4 | - | TRBD1 | CASSLGGTGRLTEAFF | TGTGCCAGCAGCTTGGGGGGGACAGGACGCCTCACTGAAGCTTTCTTT
TRBJ1-2 | TRBV7-2 | - | - | CASGGGFDGYTF | TGTGCCAGCGGGGGGGGGTTCGATGGCTACACCTTC
TRBJ2-7 | TRBV6-2/TRBV6-3 | - | - | CASSPPGWGDEQYF | TGTGCCAGCAGCCCTCCTGGGTGGGGCGACGAGCAGTACTTC
TRBJ1-1 | TRBV5-1 | - | - | CASSLEGLTEAFF | TGCGCCAGCAGCTTGGAGGGGTTGACTGAAGCTTTCTTT
TRBJ2-1 | TRBV28 | - | TRBD2 | CASSLGAGGLDEQFF | TGTGCCAGCAGTTTAGGAGCGGGGGGTTTGGATGAGCAGTTCTTC
TRBJ1-6 | TRBV11-2 | - | TRBD1 | CASSPGQGYYNSPLHF | TGTGCCAGCAGCCCGGGACAGGGATATTATAATTCACCCCTCCACTTT
TRBJ1-2 | TRBV20-1 | - | - | CSAPGLTF | TGCAGTGCTCCGGGACTCACCTTC
TRBJ1-2 | TRBV15 | - | - | CATSRDSGRFYGYTF | TGTGCCACCAGCAGAGATTCAGGGAGGTTCTATGGCTACACCTTC
TRBJ1-2 | TRBV6-5 | - | - | CASGPEVSIRYTF | TGTGCCAGCGGCCCAGAAGTTTCAATTCGCTACACCTTC
TRBJ2-1 | TRBV10-3 | - | - | CAIRDSASANEQFF | TGTGCCATCAGGGACTCGGCCTCTGCAAATGAGCAGTTCTTC
TRBJ2-1 | TRBV7-2 | - | TRBD2 | CASSLVHTREGRAEQFF | TGTGCCAGCAGCTTAGTGCATACTAGGGAGGGCCGGGCTGAGCAGTTCTTC
TRBJ1-2 | TRBV5-1 | - | - | CASRGGGRDYGYTF | TGCGCCAGCAGAGGGGGGGGCAGGGACTATGGCTACACCTTC
TRBJ2-7 | TRBV6-5 | once | - | CASSYGSTQGYEQYF | TGTGCCAGCAGTTACGGATCCACCCAGGGCTACGAGCAGTACTTC
TRBJ1-4 | TRBV28 | - | TRBD1 | CASSTNPGQGNEKLFF | TGTGCCAGCAGTACCAACCCGGGACAGGGGAACGAAAAACTGTTTTTT